This TCR beta chain was identified in a study of shared clonotypes between healthy human individuals. General study results and limits: The study sampled only blood, and tissue repertoires likely differ.

About this clone itself: Its target is unknown.

This CDR3 comprises 15 residues. From germline, CDR1 is SGHVS and CDR2 FQNEAQ. V lost 1 base and J lost 2, with 10 bases in between. Assay: immunoSEQ multiplex PCR; the TCRdb copy retains only in-frame clones and omits some. Of about 2.1 million clones listed, 85% to 95% were seen once; the top ten hold less than 2%. In the naive CD8 group, cells lacked CD45RO and were positively selected for CCR7, so terminally differentiated effector memory CD45RA+ cells were left out. The specimen sequenced was naive CD8+ T cells from PBMCs. The chain couples TRBV7-8 to TRBJ2-3; D is undetermined. This clonotype was obtained from a man aged 18 to 30 in good health. Some clones in this sample may be carry-over from other donors' samples. CDR3 bases: TGTGCCAGCAGCTTAGAAGCGAGTACCACAGATACGCAGTATTTT. It specifies CASSLEASTTDTQYF.